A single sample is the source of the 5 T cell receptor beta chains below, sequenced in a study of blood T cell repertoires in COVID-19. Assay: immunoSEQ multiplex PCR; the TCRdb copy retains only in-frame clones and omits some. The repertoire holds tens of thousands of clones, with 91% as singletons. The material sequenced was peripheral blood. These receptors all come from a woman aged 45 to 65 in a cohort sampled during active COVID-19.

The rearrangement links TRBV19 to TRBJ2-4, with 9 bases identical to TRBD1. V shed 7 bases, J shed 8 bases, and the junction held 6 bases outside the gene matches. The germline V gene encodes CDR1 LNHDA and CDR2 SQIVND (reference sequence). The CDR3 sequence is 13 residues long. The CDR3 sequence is CASTRTGDDIQYF. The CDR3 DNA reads TGTGCCAGTACTCGGACAGGGGACGACATTCAGTACTTC.

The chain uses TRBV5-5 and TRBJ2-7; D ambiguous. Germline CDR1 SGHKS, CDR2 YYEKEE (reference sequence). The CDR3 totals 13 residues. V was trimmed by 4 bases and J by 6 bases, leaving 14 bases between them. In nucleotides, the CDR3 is TGTGCCAGCAGCCGCGTCCCCTCCGGCGAGCAGTACTTC. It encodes CASSRVPSGEQYF.

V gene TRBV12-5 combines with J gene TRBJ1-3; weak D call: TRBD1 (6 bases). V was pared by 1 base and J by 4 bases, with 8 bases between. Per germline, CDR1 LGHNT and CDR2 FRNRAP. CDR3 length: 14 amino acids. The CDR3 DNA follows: TGTGCTAGTGGTTTGGGGACAGACGGAAACACCATATATTTT. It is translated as CASGLGTDGNTIYF.

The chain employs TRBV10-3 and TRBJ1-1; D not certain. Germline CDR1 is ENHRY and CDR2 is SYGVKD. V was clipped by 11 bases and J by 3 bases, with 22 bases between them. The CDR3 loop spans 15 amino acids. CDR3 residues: CAPIFPPGSDTEAFF. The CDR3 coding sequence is TGTGCCCCCATTTTCCCTCCGGGGTCTGACACTGAAGCTTTCTTT.

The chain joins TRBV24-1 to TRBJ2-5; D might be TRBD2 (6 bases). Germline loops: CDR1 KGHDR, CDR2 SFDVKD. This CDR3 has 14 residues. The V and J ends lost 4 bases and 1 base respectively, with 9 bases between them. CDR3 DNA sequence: TGTGCCACCAGTGACACGGGACTCCAAGAGACCCAGTACTTC. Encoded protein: CATSDTGLQETQYF.